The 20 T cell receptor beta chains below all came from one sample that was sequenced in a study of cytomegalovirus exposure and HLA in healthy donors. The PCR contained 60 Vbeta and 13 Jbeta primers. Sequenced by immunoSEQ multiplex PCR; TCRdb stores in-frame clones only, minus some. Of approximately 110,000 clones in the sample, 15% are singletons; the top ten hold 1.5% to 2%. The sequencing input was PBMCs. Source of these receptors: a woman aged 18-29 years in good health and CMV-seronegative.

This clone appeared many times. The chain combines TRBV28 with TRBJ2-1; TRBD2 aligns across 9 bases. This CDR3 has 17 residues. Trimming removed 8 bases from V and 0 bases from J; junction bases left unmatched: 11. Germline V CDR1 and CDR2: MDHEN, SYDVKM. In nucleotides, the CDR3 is TGTGCCAGCGCCCCAGCGGGAGGCCGTATCTCCTACAATGAGCAGTTCTTC. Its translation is CASAPAGGRISYNEQFF. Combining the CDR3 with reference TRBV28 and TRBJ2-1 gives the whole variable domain DVKVTQSSRYLVKRTGEKVFLECVQDMDHENMFWYRQDPGLGLRLIYFSYDVKMKEKGDIPEGYSVSREKKERFSLILESASTNQTSMYLCASAPAGGRISYNEQFFGPGTRLTVL.

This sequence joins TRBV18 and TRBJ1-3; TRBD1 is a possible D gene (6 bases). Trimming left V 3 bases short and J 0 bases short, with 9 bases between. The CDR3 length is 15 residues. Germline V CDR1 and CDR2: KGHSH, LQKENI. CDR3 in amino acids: CASSPGQHSGNTIYF. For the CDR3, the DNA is TGTGCCAGCTCACCCGGACAGCACTCTGGAAACACCATATATTTT.

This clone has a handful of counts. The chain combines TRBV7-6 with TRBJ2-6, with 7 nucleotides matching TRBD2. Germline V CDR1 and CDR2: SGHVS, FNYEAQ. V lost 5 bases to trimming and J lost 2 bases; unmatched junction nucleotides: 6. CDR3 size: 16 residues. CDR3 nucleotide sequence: TGTGCCAGCAGCCCTATGCGGGGGACTGGGGCCAACGTCCTGACTTTC. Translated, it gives CASSPMRGTGANVLTF.

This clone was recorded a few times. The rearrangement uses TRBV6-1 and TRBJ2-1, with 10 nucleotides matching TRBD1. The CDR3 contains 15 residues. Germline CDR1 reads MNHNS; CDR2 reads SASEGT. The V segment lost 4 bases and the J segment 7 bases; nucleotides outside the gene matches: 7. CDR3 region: CASSGRDRGSNEQFF. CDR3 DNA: TGTGCCAGCAGTGGCCGGGACAGGGGTTCTAATGAGCAGTTCTTC.

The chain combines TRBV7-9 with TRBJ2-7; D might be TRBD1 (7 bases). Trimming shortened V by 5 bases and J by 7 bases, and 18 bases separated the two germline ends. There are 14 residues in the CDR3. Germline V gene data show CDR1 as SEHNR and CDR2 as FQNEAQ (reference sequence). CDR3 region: CASSPRSPGGEQYF. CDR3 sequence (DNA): TGTGCCAGCAGCCCCAGATCCCCAGGGGGGGAGCAGTACTTC.

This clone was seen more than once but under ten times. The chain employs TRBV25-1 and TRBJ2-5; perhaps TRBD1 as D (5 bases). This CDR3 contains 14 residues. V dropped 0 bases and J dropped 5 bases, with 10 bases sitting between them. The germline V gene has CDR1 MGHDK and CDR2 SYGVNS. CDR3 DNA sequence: TGTGCCAGCAGTGAATACAGGGTAAAGGAGACCCAGTACTTC. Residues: CASSEYRVKETQYF.

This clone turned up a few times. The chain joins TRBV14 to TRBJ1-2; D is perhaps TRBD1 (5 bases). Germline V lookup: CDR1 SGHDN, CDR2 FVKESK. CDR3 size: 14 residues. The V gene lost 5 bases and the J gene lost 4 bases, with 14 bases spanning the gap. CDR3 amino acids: CASSWGGPIYGYTF. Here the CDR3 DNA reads TGTGCCAGCAGCTGGGGGGGTCCGATCTATGGCTACACCTTC.

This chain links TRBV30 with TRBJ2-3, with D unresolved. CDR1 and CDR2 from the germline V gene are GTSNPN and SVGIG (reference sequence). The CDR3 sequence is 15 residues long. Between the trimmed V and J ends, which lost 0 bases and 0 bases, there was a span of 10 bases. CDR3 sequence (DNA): TGTGCCTGGAGTGTTTGGCGGTCTAGCACAGATACGCAGTATTTT. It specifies CAWSVWRSSTDTQYF.

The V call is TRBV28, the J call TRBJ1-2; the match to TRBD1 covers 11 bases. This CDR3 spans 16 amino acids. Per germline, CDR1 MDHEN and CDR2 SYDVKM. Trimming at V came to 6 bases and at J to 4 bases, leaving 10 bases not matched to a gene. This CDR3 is CASSRPRDRGVYGYTF. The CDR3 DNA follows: TGTGCCAGCAGCCGCCCCCGGGACAGGGGGGTCTATGGCTACACCTTC.

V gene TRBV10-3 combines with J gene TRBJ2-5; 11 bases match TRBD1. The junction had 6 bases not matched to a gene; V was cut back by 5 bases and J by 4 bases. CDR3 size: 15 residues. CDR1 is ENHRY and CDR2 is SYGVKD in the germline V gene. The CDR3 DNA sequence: TGTGCCATCAGTCCGGGACAGGGGGATACAGAGACCCAGTACTTC. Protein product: CAISPGQGDTETQYF.

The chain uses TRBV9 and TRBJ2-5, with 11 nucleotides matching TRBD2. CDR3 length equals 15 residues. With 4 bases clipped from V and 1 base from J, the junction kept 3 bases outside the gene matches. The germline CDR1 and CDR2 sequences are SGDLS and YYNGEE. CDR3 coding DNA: TGTGCCAGCAGCCCTCTAGCGGGGGGCCAAGAGACCCAGTACTTC. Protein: CASSPLAGGQETQYF.

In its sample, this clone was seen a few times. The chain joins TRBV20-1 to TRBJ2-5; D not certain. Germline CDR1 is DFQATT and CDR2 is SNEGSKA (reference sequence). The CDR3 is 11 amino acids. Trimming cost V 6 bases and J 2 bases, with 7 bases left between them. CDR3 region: CSAALQETQYF. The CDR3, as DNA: TGCAGTGCAGCCCTACAAGAGACCCAGTACTTC.

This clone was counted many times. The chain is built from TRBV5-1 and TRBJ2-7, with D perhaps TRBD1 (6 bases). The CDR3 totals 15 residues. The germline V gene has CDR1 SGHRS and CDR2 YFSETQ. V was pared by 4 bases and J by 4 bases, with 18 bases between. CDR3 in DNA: TGCGCCAGCAGCCCGGAGTCAGGGGCGGGTTACGAGCAGTACTTC. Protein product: CASSPESGAGYEQYF.

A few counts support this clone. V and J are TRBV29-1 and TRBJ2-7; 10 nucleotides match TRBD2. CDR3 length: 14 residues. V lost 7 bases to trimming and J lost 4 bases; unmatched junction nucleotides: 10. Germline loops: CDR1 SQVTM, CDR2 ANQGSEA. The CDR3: CSAMPSGSLYEQYF. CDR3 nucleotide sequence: TGCAGCGCGATGCCTAGCGGGAGTTTGTACGAGCAGTACTTC.

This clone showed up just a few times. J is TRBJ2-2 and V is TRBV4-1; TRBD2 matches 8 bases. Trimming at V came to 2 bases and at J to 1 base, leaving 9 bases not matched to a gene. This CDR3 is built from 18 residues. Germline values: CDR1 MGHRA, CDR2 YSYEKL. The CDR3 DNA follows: TGCGCCAGCAGCCAACAAGCGGGGGAAAACCAGAACACCGGGGAGCTGTTTTTT. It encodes CASSQQAGENQNTGELFF.

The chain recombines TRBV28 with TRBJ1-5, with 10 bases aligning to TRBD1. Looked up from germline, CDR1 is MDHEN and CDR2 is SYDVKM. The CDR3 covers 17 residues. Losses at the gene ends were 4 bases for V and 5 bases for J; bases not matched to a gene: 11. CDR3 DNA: TGTGCCAGCAGTTCGAGACAGGGGGCGAGGTTAGATCAGCCCCAGCATTTT. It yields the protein CASSSRQGARLDQPQHF. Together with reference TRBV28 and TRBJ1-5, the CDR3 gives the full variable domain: DVKVTQSSRYLVKRTGEKVFLECVQDMDHENMFWYRQDPGLGLRLIYFSYDVKMKEKGDIPEGYSVSREKKERFSLILESASTNQTSMYLCASSSRQGARLDQPQHFGDGTRLSIL.

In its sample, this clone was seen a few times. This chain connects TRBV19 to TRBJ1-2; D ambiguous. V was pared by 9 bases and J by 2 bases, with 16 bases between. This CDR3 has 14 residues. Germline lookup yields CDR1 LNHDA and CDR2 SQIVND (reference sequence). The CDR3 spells CASPQRARNYGYTF. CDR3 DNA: TGTGCCAGCCCTCAGCGGGCGAGGAACTATGGCTACACCTTC.

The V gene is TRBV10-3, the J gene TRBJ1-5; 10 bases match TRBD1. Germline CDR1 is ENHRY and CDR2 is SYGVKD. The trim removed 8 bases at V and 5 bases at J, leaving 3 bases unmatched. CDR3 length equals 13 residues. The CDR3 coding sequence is TGTGCCATCGGGACAGGGGATTATCAGCCCCAGCATTTT. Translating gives CAIGTGDYQPQHF.

This CDR3 reads CASSRASGGTDTQYF. The CDR3 region has the DNA TGTGCCAGCAGTAGGGCTAGCGGGGGTACAGATACGCAGTATTTT. The chain joins TRBV6-1 to TRBJ2-3, with 10 bases aligning to TRBD2. J was trimmed by 3 bases and V by 5 bases; bases with no gene match: 5. The CDR3 runs 15 residues. Germline assignment: CDR1 MNHNS and CDR2 SASEGT.

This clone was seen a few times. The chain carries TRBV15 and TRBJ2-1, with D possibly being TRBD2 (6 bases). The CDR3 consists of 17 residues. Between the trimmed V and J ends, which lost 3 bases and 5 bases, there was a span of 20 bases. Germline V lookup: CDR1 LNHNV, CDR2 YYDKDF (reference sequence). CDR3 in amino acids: CATSRGSRSGPDNEQFF. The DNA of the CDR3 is TGTGCCACCAGCAGGGGAAGCAGGAGCGGGCCAGACAATGAGCAGTTCTTC. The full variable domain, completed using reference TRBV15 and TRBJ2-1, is DAMVIQNPRYQVTQFGKPVTLSCSQTLNHNVMYWYQQKSSQAPKLLFHYYDKDFNNEADTPDNFQSRRPNTSFCFLDIRSPGLGDTAMYLCATSRGSRSGPDNEQFFGPGTRLTVL.